This TCR beta chain was documented in a study of response to subunit inactivated influenza vaccine. Regarding the study as a whole: Authors proposed each seasonal influenza vaccination draws in few new T cells.

This clonotype came up once. Antigen specificity is unknown. MiXCR, run by TCRdb on the RT-PCR reads, gives a single entry per CDR3 protein. The sample has some 800,000 distinct CDR3 sequences, around 20% seen once; the top ten hold about 9.4%. This clonotype was sampled from a man aged 50 to 59 who received an inactivated influenza vaccine. Sequenced material: PBMCs from blood, taken roughly 5 days after vaccination.

The CDR3 sequence is CASSLAGELNTEAFF. The DNA for the CDR3 is TGTGCCAGCAGCTTGGCCGGGGAATTGAACACTGAAGCTTTCTTT. The chain couples TRBV5-5 to TRBJ1-1; D gene unclear. CDR1 is SGHKS, CDR2 YYEKEE, per germline (reference sequence). Trimming shortened V by 0 bases and J by 0 bases, and 9 bases separated the two germline ends. This CDR3 region has 15 residues.